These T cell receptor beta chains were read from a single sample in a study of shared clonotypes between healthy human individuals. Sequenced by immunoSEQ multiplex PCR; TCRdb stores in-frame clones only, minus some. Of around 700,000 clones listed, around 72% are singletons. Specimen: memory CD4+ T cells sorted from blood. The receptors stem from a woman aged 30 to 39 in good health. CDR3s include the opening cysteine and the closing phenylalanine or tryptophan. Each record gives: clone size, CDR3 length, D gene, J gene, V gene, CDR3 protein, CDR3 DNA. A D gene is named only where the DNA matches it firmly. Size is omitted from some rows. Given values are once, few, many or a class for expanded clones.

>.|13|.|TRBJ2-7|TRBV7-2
CASSPGRQNEQYF
TGTGCCAGCAGCCCAGGGAGGCAGAACGAGCAGTACTTC
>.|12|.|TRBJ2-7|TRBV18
CASSPNGYEQYF
TGTGCCAGCTCACCTAACGGGTACGAGCAGTACTTC
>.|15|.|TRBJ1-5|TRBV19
CASRLRKGIDQPQHF
TGTGCCAGTCGATTACGAAAAGGGATTGATCAGCCCCAGCATTTT
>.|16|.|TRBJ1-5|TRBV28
CASSSARLQINQPQHF
TGTGCCAGCAGTTCCGCTCGCCTGCAAATCAATCAGCCCCAGCATTTT
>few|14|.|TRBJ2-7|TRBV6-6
CASSRDFSSYEQYF
TGTGCCAGCAGCCGGGACTTTTCCTCCTACGAGCAGTACTTC
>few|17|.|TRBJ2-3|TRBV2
CASSEEGVATNPDTQYF
TGTGCCAGCAGTGAGGAAGGAGTAGCGACTAACCCTGATACGCAGTATTTT
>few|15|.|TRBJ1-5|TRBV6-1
CASSAGGLSNQPQHF
TGTGCCAGCAGTGCGGGGGGATTGAGCAATCAGCCCCAGCATTTT
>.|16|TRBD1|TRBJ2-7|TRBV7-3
CASSPRTGTGSYEQYF
TGTGCCAGCAGCCCCCGTACCGGGACAGGGTCCTACGAGCAGTACTTC
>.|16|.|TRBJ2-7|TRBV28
CASSLSVGEGTYEQYF
TGTGCCAGCAGTTTAAGCGTGGGGGAAGGGACCTACGAGCAGTACTTC
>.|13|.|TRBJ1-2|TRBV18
CASSPEELYGYTF
TGTGCCAGCTCACCTGAGGAACTATATGGCTACACCTTC
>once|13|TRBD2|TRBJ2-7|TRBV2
CASIRGSSYEQYF
TGTGCCAGCATCCGCGGGAGCTCCTACGAGCAGTACTTC
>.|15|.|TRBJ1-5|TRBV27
CASRFGGASNQPQHF
TGTGCCAGTCGATTTGGGGGGGCTAGCAATCAGCCCCAGCATTTT
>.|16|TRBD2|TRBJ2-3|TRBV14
CASSQDFAGGLDTQYF
TGTGCCAGCAGCCAAGATTTTGCGGGGGGTCTTGATACGCAGTATTTT
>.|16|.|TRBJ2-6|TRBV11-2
CASSLAGRSGANVLTF
TGTGCCAGCAGCTTAGCGGGAAGGTCTGGGGCCAACGTCCTGACTTTC
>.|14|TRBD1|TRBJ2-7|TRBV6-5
CASSKGDSDYEQYF
TGTGCCAGCAGCAAGGGGGACAGTGACTACGAGCAGTACTTC
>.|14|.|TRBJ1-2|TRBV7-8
CASSVRTDHYGYTF
TGTGCCAGCAGCGTCCGGACAGATCACTATGGCTACACCTTC
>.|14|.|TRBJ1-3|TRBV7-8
CASSSDNSGNTIYF
TGTGCCAGCAGCTCAGACAACTCTGGAAACACCATATATTTT
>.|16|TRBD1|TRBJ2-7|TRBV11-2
CASSLIRGQGIREQYF
TGTGCCAGCAGCTTGATTAGGGGACAGGGGATACGCGAGCAGTACTTC
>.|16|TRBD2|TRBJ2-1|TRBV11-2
CASSPHAGDIYNEQFF
TGTGCCAGCAGCCCTCACGCGGGAGATATCTACAATGAGCAGTTCTTC
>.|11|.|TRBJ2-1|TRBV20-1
CSATPIGEQFF
TGCAGTGCTACCCCCATCGGTGAGCAGTTCTTC
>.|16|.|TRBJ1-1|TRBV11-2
CASSLRPRGPNTEAFF
TGTGCCAGCAGCTTAAGACCCAGGGGCCCGAACACTGAAGCTTTCTTT
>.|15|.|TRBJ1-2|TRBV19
CASSTGTFYSGGYTF
TGTGCCAGTAGTACCGGGACTTTTTATTCGGGTGGCTACACCTTC
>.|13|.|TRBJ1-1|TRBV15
CATSPPSNTEAFF
TGTGCCACCAGCCCCCCTTCGAACACTGAAGCTTTCTTT
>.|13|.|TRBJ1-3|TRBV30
CAWSMSGRNTIYF
TGTGCCTGGAGTATGAGCGGCCGAAACACCATATATTTT
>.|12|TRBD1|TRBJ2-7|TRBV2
CASTPYRGEQYF
TGTGCCAGCACCCCGTACAGGGGCGAGCAGTACTTC
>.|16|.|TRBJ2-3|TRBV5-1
CASSDTGATSTDTQYF
TGCGCCAGCAGTGATACCGGGGCAACTAGCACAGATACGCAGTATTTT
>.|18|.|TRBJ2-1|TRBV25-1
CASSEYNPTANSYNEQFF
TGTGCCAGCAGTGAATACAACCCGACAGCGAACTCCTACAATGAGCAGTTCTTC
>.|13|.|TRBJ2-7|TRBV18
CASSLRPESEQYF
TGTGCCAGCTCACTCCGACCTGAGAGCGAGCAGTACTTC
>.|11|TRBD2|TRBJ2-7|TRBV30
CAWSPKAGRYF
TGTGCCTGGAGTCCTAAAGCGGGACGGTACTTC
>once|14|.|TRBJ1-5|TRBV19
CASRHSFSNQPQHF
TGTGCCAGCCGACACAGTTTTAGCAATCAGCCCCAGCATTTT
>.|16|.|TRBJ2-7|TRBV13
CASSLGGGRSSYEQYF
TGTGCCAGCAGCTTAGGCGGGGGGCGGTCTTCCTACGAGCAGTACTTC
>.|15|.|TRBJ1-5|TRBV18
CASSPATGSNQPQHF
TGTGCCAGCTCACCAGCGACGGGAAGCAATCAGCCCCAGCATTTT
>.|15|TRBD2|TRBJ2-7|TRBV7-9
CASSGTRRSGYEQYF
TGTGCCAGCAGCGGGACTAGGAGGTCGGGATACGAGCAGTACTTC
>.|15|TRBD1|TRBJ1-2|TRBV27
CASRMTGMGRNGYTF
TGTGCCAGCAGAATGACAGGGATGGGGCGAAATGGCTACACCTTC
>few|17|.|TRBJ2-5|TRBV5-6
CASSFIRDGKIKETQYF
TGTGCCAGCAGCTTTATCCGGGACGGCAAAATAAAAGAGACCCAGTACTTC
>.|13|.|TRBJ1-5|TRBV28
CASSDSLNQPQHF
TGTGCCTCCTCGGACAGTTTGAATCAGCCCCAGCATTTT
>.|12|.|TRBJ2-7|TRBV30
CAWSGESYEQYF
TGTGCCTGGAGTGGCGAGTCCTACGAGCAGTACTTC
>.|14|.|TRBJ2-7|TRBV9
CASSVGDARYEQYF
TGTGCCAGCAGCGTAGGGGACGCCCGCTACGAGCAGTACTTC
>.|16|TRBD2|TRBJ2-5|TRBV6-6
CASSYPLAGGLKTQYF
TGTGCCAGCAGTTACCCACTAGCGGGAGGGCTTAAGACCCAGTACTTC
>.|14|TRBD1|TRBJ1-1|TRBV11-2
CASSPGTGFAEAFF
TGTGCCAGCAGCCCGGGGACAGGGTTCGCTGAAGCTTTCTTT
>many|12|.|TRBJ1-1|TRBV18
CASSAMNTEAFF
TGTGCCAGCTCTGCAATGAACACTGAAGCTTTCTTT